Presented here are 7 T cell receptor beta chains from one specimen sequenced in a study of cytomegalovirus exposure and HLA in healthy donors. PCR primers comprised 60 Vbeta and 13 Jbeta primers. This table comes from immunoSEQ multiplex PCR, and its TCRdb copy is limited to in-frame clones, with some not included. The table lists about 180,000 clones, around 80% of them singletons, with approximately 2% in the top ten. Sequencing used PBMCs. Receptors were obtained from a woman younger than 45 in good health and CMV-seronegative.

V and J are TRBV7-6 and TRBJ2-1; no clear D. V lost 1 base to trimming and J lost 0 bases, with 4 bases between them. Germline CDR1 is SGHVS and CDR2 is FNYEAQ. The CDR3 is made up of 14 amino acids. The CDR3 nucleotides are TGTGCCAGCAGCTTAGGCGGCTCCTACAATGAGCAGTTCTTC. Encoded protein: CASSLGGSYNEQFF.

The chain joins TRBV6-5 to TRBJ2-1, with 12 bases fitting TRBD2. This CDR3 is 15 amino acids long. Trimming at V came to 2 bases and at J to 9 bases, leaving 5 bases not matched to a gene. From germline, CDR1 is MNHEY and CDR2 SVGAGI. CDR3 region: CASSYTGLAGSEQFF. CDR3 in DNA: TGTGCCAGCAGTTACACCGGACTAGCGGGGTCTGAGCAGTTCTTC.

The chain uses TRBV2 and TRBJ1-2; perhaps TRBD1 as D (5 bases). CDR1 and CDR2 (germline): SNHLY, FYNNEI. Trimming took off 7 bases at V and 0 bases at J, with 15 bases between the two ends. This CDR3 is 15 amino acids long. The chain's CDR3 is CASKDREGANYGYTF. The CDR3 DNA reads as TGTGCCAGCAAGGATCGTGAAGGGGCTAACTATGGCTACACCTTC.

The rearrangement joins TRBV9 to TRBJ2-3, with D perhaps TRBD2 (6 bases). Between the trimmed V and J ends, which lost 4 bases and 2 bases, there was a span of 17 bases. The CDR3 consists of 16 residues. The germline CDR1 and CDR2 sequences are SGDLS and YYNGEE. The CDR3 reads CASSPTSGLSTDTQYF. CDR3 in DNA: TGTGCCAGCAGCCCGACATCGGGACTTTCCACAGATACGCAGTATTTT.

The rearrangement joins TRBV9 to TRBJ2-7; a possible D gene is TRBD1 (5 bases). Germline CDR1 SGDLS, CDR2 YYNGEE. Trimming left V 4 bases short and J 3 bases short, with 11 bases between. The CDR3 runs to 13 residues. CDR3 in amino acids: CASSLGPVYEQYF. The CDR3 DNA reads TGTGCCAGCAGCTTGGGGCCTGTCTACGAGCAGTACTTC.

The chain combines TRBV6-1 with TRBJ2-2; D remains unclear. Germline V gives CDR1 MNHNS, CDR2 SASEGT. The CDR3 spans 16 residues. Trimming stripped 1 base from V and 6 bases from J, with 15 bases between. The CDR3 spells CASSEGNDGGSGELFF. The CDR3 nucleotides read TGTGCCAGCAGTGAAGGGAACGACGGCGGATCCGGGGAGCTGTTTTTT.

This clone has only a few counts. The CDR3 reads CASRPARSTEAFF. CDR3 DNA: TGTGCCAGTAGACCAGCGAGGTCCACTGAAGCTTTCTTT. The chain carries TRBV19 and TRBJ1-1; no firm D call. Germline values: CDR1 LNHDA, CDR2 SQIVND (reference sequence). The CDR3 sequence is 13 residues long. Trimming stripped 6 bases from V and 4 bases from J, with 12 bases between.